The rows below give T cell receptor beta chains drawn from one sample of a study of cytomegalovirus exposure and HLA in healthy donors. The repertoire was sequenced with immunoSEQ multiplex PCR; TCRdb's copy has only in-frame clones and lacks some. The sample has 100,000 to 150,000 clones; roughly three quarters are singletons. Sequencing was performed on PBMCs. All receptors come from a woman aged 40 to 50 in good health and CMV-seronegative. Each CDR3 is given with its conserved first and last residue. D genes are given only for firm matches. Clone size is stated in some rows and not others, as once, few, many or a class when expanded.

v_call,j_call,clone_size,d_call,cdr3_nt,cdr3_aa
TRBV7-9,TRBJ1-2,NA,NA,TGTGCCAGCAGCCCGCTCTCAGTTCAGGGCTACACCTTC,CASSPLSVQGYTF
TRBV11-2,TRBJ2-7,NA,TRBD2,TGTGCCAGCAGCTTAGATAGGGAGGGGTGGGCCTACGAGCAGTACTTC,CASSLDREGWAYEQYF
TRBV5-4,TRBJ2-3,few,TRBD1,TGTGCCAGCAGCTTAAAGGGGGCTGTTTTCACAGATACGCAGTATTTT,CASSLKGAVFTDTQYF
TRBV19,TRBJ1-1,NA,NA,TGTGCCAGTAGTTTACAGGGAGAGAACACTGAAGCTTTCTTT,CASSLQGENTEAFF
TRBV4-1,TRBJ2-7,NA,NA,TGCGCCAGCAGCCAAGAAGCGCGGCAGGGAGGCGACGAGCAGTACTTC,CASSQEARQGGDEQYF
TRBV6-1,TRBJ1-6,NA,NA,TGTGCCAGCAAGGGCAGGGAAATGAATAATTCACCCCTCCACTTT,CASKGREMNNSPLHF
TRBV28,TRBJ2-5,NA,NA,TGTGCCAGCAGTTTAGCCCTCGCCGGGACCCAGTACTTC,CASSLALAGTQYF
TRBV11-2,TRBJ2-7,NA,NA,TGTGCCAGCAGCTTAGATCGGGGCACAGGGTGGGGCGAGCAGTACTTC,CASSLDRGTGWGEQYF
TRBV27,TRBJ1-5,NA,TRBD1,TGTGCCAGCAGTTTTCTGGGGGGCGCAGGGGGTAGCAATCAGCCCCAGCATTTT,CASSFLGGAGGSNQPQHF
TRBV2,TRBJ2-3,NA,TRBD2,TGTGCCAGCAGGCTATCGGCGGGGGAGAGCACAGATACGCAGTATTTT,CASRLSAGESTDTQYF
TRBV27,TRBJ2-7,NA,NA,TGTGCCAGCAGTACACGGACGGGAGTCGGCTACGAGCAGTACTTC,CASSTRTGVGYEQYF
TRBV29-1,TRBJ2-4,NA,NA,TGCAGCGTTGAAGGGGGCAGGAAGGATTCCAAAAACAGTCAGTACTTC,CSVEGGRKDSKNSQYF
TRBV2,TRBJ2-7,NA,NA,TGTGCCAGCAGTGAAGAACAGGGAGGGTACGAGCAGTACTTC,CASSEEQGGYEQYF
TRBV7-9,TRBJ2-3,once,TRBD2,TGTGCCAGCAGCCTAGATAGCGGGGGGGCTTCAGATACGCAGTATTTT,CASSLDSGGASDTQYF
TRBV7-9,TRBJ2-7,once,NA,TGTGCCAGCAACGAGCCCGGCTACGAGCAGTACTTC,CASNEPGYEQYF
TRBV28,TRBJ1-6,NA,NA,TGTGCCAGCACCATCCGCCGGTCACCCCTCCACTTT,CASTIRRSPLHF
TRBV4-1,TRBJ2-2,NA,TRBD1,TGCGCCAGCAAGTGGCCCGACAGGGATAGCATCGGGGAGCTGTTTTTT,CASKWPDRDSIGELFF
TRBV9,TRBJ2-5,NA,TRBD2,TGTGCCAGCAGCTCTTTAGCGGGGGCCTTCCAAGAGACCCAGTACTTC,CASSSLAGAFQETQYF
TRBV5-1,TRBJ2-5,NA,NA,TGCGCCAGCAGCTTGGTTAGGCCCCTAGAGGAGACCCAGTACTTC,CASSLVRPLEETQYF
TRBV28,TRBJ2-3,few,TRBD2,TGTGCCAGCAGTGACCCCGGGGGGTCAGATACGCAGTATTTT,CASSDPGGSDTQYF
TRBV29-1,TRBJ2-2,NA,NA,TGCAGCGGCGATTACACCGGGGAGCTGTTTTTT,CSGDYTGELFF